The 24 T cell receptor beta chains given below trace back to one sample, sequenced in a study of OX40 agonist ivuxolimab in advanced cancers. Repertoires were generated with immunoSEQ multiplex PCR, while TCRdb's copy carries only in-frame clones and drops some. The table shows fewer than 25,000 clones, with roughly 88% occurring only once. The material was CD4+ or CD8+ T cells sorted from blood, obtained in a trial of the OX40 agonist ivuxolimab. The receptor source for this set is an adult with an advanced solid tumor such as melanoma, head and neck, liver or kidney cancer.

V is TRBV6-1 and J is TRBJ2-7, with 7 bases fitting TRBD2. CDR3 length: 13 amino acids. Losses at the gene ends were 3 bases for V and 3 bases for J; bases not matched to a gene: 2. Germline V lookup: CDR1 MNHNS, CDR2 SASEGT. The CDR3 nucleotides are TGTGCCAGCAGTGATATAGCGGGCTACGAGCAGTACTTC. The encoded protein is CASSDIAGYEQYF.

This chain links TRBV21-1 with TRBJ1-5; the table calls TRBD1, which could not be checked here. TRBV21-1 counts as a pseudogene. This CDR3 has 21 residues. The CDR3 DNA reads TGTGCCAGCAGCAAAGTATTGGGGACAGGGCCGCGAGGTTGGGGCAATCAGCCCCAGCATTTT. Amino acids: CASSKVLGTGPRGWGNQPQHF.

This chain uses TRBV10-2 with TRBJ2-4; D is perhaps TRBD2 (6 bases). From germline, CDR1 is WSHSY and CDR2 SAAADI. The CDR3 extends over 17 amino acids. V lost 6 bases and J 1 base, leaving 19 bases between the germline ends. The CDR3, as DNA: TGCGCCAGCAGGGGGGTACCTCGTAGCGGCGCCAAAAACATTCAGTACTTC. Translation gives CASRGVPRSGAKNIQYF.

This rearrangement joins TRBV9 to TRBJ1-2, with 10 bases that match TRBD1. CDR1 and CDR2 (germline): SGDLS, YYNGEE. Trimming took 0 bases from V and 2 from J; bases not matched to a gene: 10. The CDR3 runs 18 residues. The CDR3: CASSVAGTGVPSNYGYTF. The CDR3 DNA sequence: TGTGCCAGCAGCGTAGCCGGGACAGGGGTCCCCTCGAACTATGGCTACACCTTC. The full variable domain, with the rest looked up from reference TRBV9 and TRBJ1-2, is DSGVTQTPKHLITATGQRVTLRCSPRSGDLSVYWYQQSLDQGLQFLIQYYNGEERAKGNILERFSAQQFPDLHSELNLSSLELGDSALYFCASSVAGTGVPSNYGYTFGSGTRLTVV.

This clone was recorded a few times. The chain is built from TRBV9 and TRBJ1-2; TRBD1 agrees at 8 bases. The germline V gene has CDR1 SGDLS and CDR2 YYNGEE. The CDR3 extends over 14 amino acids. V lost 0 bases and J lost 7; bases outside the gene matches: 5. DNA for the CDR3: TGTGCCAGCAGCGTAGGACAGGGGCAGGTTGGCTACACCTTC. Protein sequence: CASSVGQGQVGYTF. Full variable domain (rest looked up from reference TRBV9 and TRBJ1-2): DSGVTQTPKHLITATGQRVTLRCSPRSGDLSVYWYQQSLDQGLQFLIQYYNGEERAKGNILERFSAQQFPDLHSELNLSSLELGDSALYFCASSVGQGQVGYTFGSGTRLTVV.

V usage is TRBV6-1 and J usage is TRBJ2-3; weak D call: TRBD1 (6 bases). The CDR3 runs 15 residues. V shed 0 bases and J shed 2 bases, with 9 bases lying between them. Germline V gene data show CDR1 as MNHNS and CDR2 as SASEGT. The CDR3 spells CASSEAQGDTDTQYF. In nucleotides, the CDR3 is TGTGCCAGCAGTGAAGCACAGGGAGACACAGATACGCAGTATTTT.

The rearrangement joins TRBV9 to TRBJ2-7; D may be TRBD1 (5 bases). CDR3 length: 14 amino acids. V lost 4 bases and J 2 bases, leaving 13 bases between the germline ends. Per germline, CDR1 SGDLS and CDR2 YYNGEE. The CDR3 here is CASSPLETAYEQYF. In DNA form, the CDR3 reads TGTGCCAGCAGCCCCTTGGAGACAGCCTACGAGCAGTACTTC.

The V gene is TRBV19, the J gene TRBJ2-7, with TRBD2 matching over 10 bases. J gave up 4 bases and V 5 bases, and 8 bases lay outside the gene matches. Germline V gene data show CDR1 as LNHDA and CDR2 as SQIVND (reference sequence). This CDR3 is built from 15 residues. The CDR3 nucleotides are TGTGCCAGTAGTCCCGGAGATAGCGGGAGGTACGAGCAGTACTTC. Its translation: CASSPGDSGRYEQYF. Using reference TRBV19 and TRBJ2-7 for the parts outside the CDR3, the full variable domain is DGGITQSPKYLFRKEGQNVTLSCEQNLNHDAMYWYRQDPGQGLRLIYYSQIVNDFQKGDIAEGYSVSREKKESFPLTVTSAQKNPTAFYLCASSPGDSGRYEQYFGPGTRLTVT.

This clone was recorded only once. The V gene is TRBV7-2, the J gene TRBJ2-7, with TRBD2 matching over 11 bases. The germline V gene has CDR1 SGHTA and CDR2 FQGNSA. Trimming cost V 2 bases and J 5 bases; bases outside gene matches: 14. The CDR3 has 18 residues. The CDR3 DNA reads as TGTGCCAGCAGCTTAAGGTACCTGATAGCGGGAGGGGAGAACGAGCAGTACTTC. Protein product: CASSLRYLIAGGENEQYF.

The CDR3 nucleotides read TGTGCCAGCAGCTCCGGGGGGAAAGATACGCAGTATTTT. Translating it yields CASSSGGKDTQYF. The chain is built from TRBV9 and TRBJ2-3; TRBD2 agrees at 7 bases. The CDR3 has 13 residues. V shed 4 bases and J 5 bases; nucleotides not matched to a gene: 4. Per germline, CDR1 SGDLS and CDR2 YYNGEE.

This clone was recorded a few times. V usage is TRBV5-1 and J usage is TRBJ2-7, with 8 positions matching TRBD2. There are 15 residues in the CDR3. Germline values: CDR1 SGHRS, CDR2 YFSETQ. Losses at the gene ends were 1 base for V and 3 bases for J; bases not matched to a gene: 6. The CDR3 here is CASSLSTSGYYEQYF. CDR3 DNA sequence: TGCGCCAGCAGCTTGTCAACTAGCGGTTACTACGAGCAGTACTTC.

The gene calls are TRBV4-1 and TRBJ2-7; TRBD2 might be the D (6 bases). V was pared by 3 bases and J by 0 bases, with 24 bases between. The germline gives CDR1 MGHRA, CDR2 YSYEKL. The CDR3 extends over 19 amino acids. CDR3 coding DNA: TGCGCCAGCAGCCAGTACGGGGGTAGGGTAGCGGCCTTCTCCTACGAGCAGTACTTC. Its protein is CASSQYGGRVAAFSYEQYF.

CDR3 amino acids: CASSQAQGWTGVNTEAFF. The CDR3 DNA reads TGCGCCAGCAGCCAGGCTCAAGGATGGACAGGGGTTAACACTGAAGCTTTCTTT. The chain uses TRBV4-3 and TRBJ1-1; TRBD1 aligns across 9 bases. V was pared by 3 bases and J by 2 bases, with 13 bases of the junction left unmatched. CDR1 and CDR2 from the germline V gene are LGHNA and YSLEER. This CDR3 is built from 18 residues.

This chain links TRBV29-1 with TRBJ2-1; 9 bases are shared with TRBD2. CDR3 length: 12 amino acids. The germline CDR1 and CDR2 sequences are SQVTM and ANQGSEA. This CDR3 is CTGGRVYNEQFF. CDR3 nucleotides: TGCACCGGCGGGAGGGTCTACAATGAGCAGTTCTTC.

This clone was observed a single time. The junction and the germline gene differ at one end; a read error may be behind it. This rearrangement joins TRBV5-6 to TRBJ1-5; D is ambiguous. This CDR3 spans 13 amino acids. In germline, CDR1 is SGHDT, CDR2 YYEEEE. The CDR3 DNA reads as TGTGCCAGCAGTTTGGCAGATTATCAGCCCCAGCATTTT. Encoded protein: CASSLADYQPQHF.

The chain links TRBV9 to TRBJ2-7; D ambiguous. The CDR3 runs 14 residues. V lost 0 bases, J lost 2 bases, and 9 bases lay in between. Germline V gene lookup returns CDR1 SGDLS and CDR2 YYNGEE. CDR3 bases: TGTGCCAGCAGCGTAGATTCCAGTACCTACGAGCAGTACTTC. This translates into CASSVDSSTYEQYF.

J is TRBJ1-2 and V is TRBV4-1; D is possibly TRBD1 (6 bases). V was cut by 4 bases and J by 6 bases, with 15 bases left in between. The germline V gene has CDR1 MGHRA and CDR2 YSYEKL. This CDR3 has 14 residues. The CDR3: CASSPRGGWHGYTF. The CDR3 bases are TGCGCCAGCAGCCCGCGGGGGGGCTGGCATGGCTACACCTTC.

The chain is built from TRBV11-2 and TRBJ2-7; no clear D gene. The CDR3 spans 15 residues. Trimming shortened V by 0 bases and J by 0 bases, and 9 bases separated the two germline ends. The germline V gene has CDR1 SGHAT and CDR2 FQNNGV. CDR3 sequence (DNA): TGTGCCAGCAGCTTAGATTGGGGATACTCCTACGAGCAGTACTTC. Translated: CASSLDWGYSYEQYF. Variable domain in full (rest from reference TRBV11-2 and TRBJ2-7): EAGVAQSPRYKIIEKRQSVAFWCNPISGHATLYWYQQILGQGPKLLIQFQNNGVVDDSQLPKDRFSAERLKGVDSTLKIQPAKLEDSAVYLCASSLDWGYSYEQYFGPGTRLTVT.

The rearrangement uses TRBV19 and TRBJ2-7; TRBD1 agrees at 10 bases. Germline trimming cut 6 bases from V and 4 bases from J; bases unmatched to any gene: 18. Germline lookup yields CDR1 LNHDA and CDR2 SQIVND (reference sequence). The CDR3 sequence is 18 residues long. CDR3 DNA: TGTGCCAGTAGCCTATTCGGGACAGGGGCCGAATATGGGTACGAGCAGTACTTC. It translates to CASSLFGTGAEYGYEQYF.

This clone was observed once. V is TRBV27 and J is TRBJ1-5, with D perhaps TRBD1 (6 bases). The germline V gene encodes CDR1 MNHEY and CDR2 SMNVEV (reference sequence). This CDR3 is 15 amino acids long. Trimming removed 4 bases from V and 2 bases from J, with 12 bases in between. The CDR3 coding sequence is TGTGCCAGCAGTTCCGGACAGAGGGGCAATCAGCCCCAGCATTTT. Translating gives CASSSGQRGNQPQHF.

This sequence joins TRBV6-1 and TRBJ1-5; D possibly corresponds to TRBD1 (5 bases). Per germline, CDR1 MNHNS and CDR2 SASEGT. CDR3 size: 17 residues. The germline V and J ends were trimmed by 2 bases and 2 bases, with 16 bases remaining between them. CDR3 protein: CASSEYGQASRNQPQHF. For the CDR3, the DNA is TGTGCCAGCAGTGAATATGGACAAGCCTCTCGCAATCAGCCCCAGCATTTT.

This clone has only one observation. The J gene is TRBJ2-5, the V gene TRBV13, with 11 bases matching TRBD2. The germline V gene encodes CDR1 PRHDT and CDR2 FYEKMQ (reference sequence). V dropped 3 bases and J dropped 4; count of bases not matched to a gene: 10. This CDR3 contains 17 residues. CDR3 in amino acids: CASSFLGSGRAGETQYF. The CDR3 region has the DNA TGTGCCAGCAGCTTTCTCGGTAGCGGGAGGGCTGGAGAGACCCAGTACTTC.

The chain recombines TRBV4-1 with TRBJ2-7; 8 bases map to TRBD2. The V gene end was trimmed by 4 bases and the J gene end by 4 bases; junction bases not matched to a gene: 9. This CDR3 is built from 15 residues. CDR1 and CDR2 (germline): MGHRA, YSYEKL. The CDR3 reads CASSPNPGLGYEQYF. CDR3 bases: TGCGCCAGCAGCCCTAACCCGGGACTAGGTTACGAGCAGTACTTC.

This sequence joins TRBV11-3 and TRBJ2-7; 8 bases match TRBD1. This CDR3 has 15 residues. Trimming cost V 4 bases and J 0 bases; bases outside gene matches: 5. Germline CDR1 is SGHNT and CDR2 is YENEEA. The DNA of the CDR3 is TGTGCCAGCAGCTCCGGGACAGGAAGCTCCTACGAGCAGTACTTC. It yields the protein CASSSGTGSSYEQYF.